This TCR beta chain comes out of a study of siplizumab effects on memory and regulatory T cells. The assay was immunoSEQ multiplex PCR, and TCRdb's table has in-frame clones only and misses some. The table records under 150,000 clones, roughly 94% of them present only once. V gave up 6 bases and J gave up 8 bases; unmatched junction bases: 4. The CDR3 loop spans 12 amino acids. The germline V gene has CDR1 MGHRA and CDR2 YSYEKL. The receptor comes from a human donor in good health. This sequence joins TRBV4-1 and TRBJ1-2; the match to TRBD1 covers 9 bases. Specimen: non-Treg CD4+ T cells sorted from blood. The CDR3 protein is CASSRTGVGYTF. The DNA for the CDR3 is TGCGCCAGCAGTCGGACAGGGGTAGGCTACACCTTC.